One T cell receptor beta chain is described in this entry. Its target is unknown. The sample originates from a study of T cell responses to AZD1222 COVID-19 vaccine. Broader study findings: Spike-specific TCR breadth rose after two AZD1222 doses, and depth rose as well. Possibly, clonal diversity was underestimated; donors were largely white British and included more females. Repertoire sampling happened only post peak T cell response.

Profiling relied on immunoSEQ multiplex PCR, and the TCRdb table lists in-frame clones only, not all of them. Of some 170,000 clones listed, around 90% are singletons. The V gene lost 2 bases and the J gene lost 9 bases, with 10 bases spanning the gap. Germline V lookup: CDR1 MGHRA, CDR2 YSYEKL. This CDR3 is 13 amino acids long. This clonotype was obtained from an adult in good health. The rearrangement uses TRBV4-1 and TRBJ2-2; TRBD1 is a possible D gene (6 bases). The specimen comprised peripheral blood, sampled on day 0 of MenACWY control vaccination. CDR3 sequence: CASSQHRDRELFF. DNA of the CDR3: TGCGCCAGCAGCCAACACCGGGACAGGGAGCTGTTTTTT.